These T cell receptor beta chains were read from a single sample in a study of post-analysis software for immune sequencing data. TCRdb re-derived calls from the PCR reads in MiXCR, one entry per CDR3 protein. The sample lists 600,000 to 750,000 distinct CDR3 sequences, approximately 60% seen once, with around 11% in the top ten. The specimen was blood. The receptors shown here come from a girl aged 2 to 9 with multiple sclerosis. Each CDR3 is given without its conserved first and last residue. A D gene is named only where the DNA matches it firmly.

CDR3 protein	V gene	J gene	D gene
ATSRVGAGGRDNEQF	TRBV15	TRBJ2-1	TRBD2
ASSPRVAGQETQY	TRBV7-2	TRBJ2-5	TRBD2
ASSRDSLTSYEQY	TRBV12-3/TRBV12-4	TRBJ2-7	TRBD1
ASSLATSGGVYEQF	TRBV5-1	TRBJ2-1	TRBD2
SASKSSYEQY	TRBV20-1	TRBJ2-7	NA
ASSLLETSGSEGEQF	TRBV27	TRBJ2-1	TRBD2
AITGTSGGGSYNEQF	TRBV10-3	TRBJ2-1	TRBD2
ASSFGTSGPNEQF	TRBV12-3/TRBV12-4	TRBJ2-1	TRBD2
ASTPRYPTFVDEQF	TRBV5-6	TRBJ2-1	NA
ATRGTGVSYNEQF	TRBV15	TRBJ2-1	NA
ASSEAGGRLGELF	TRBV6-1	TRBJ2-2	TRBD2
ASEGGTGFESTDTQY	TRBV2	TRBJ2-3	TRBD1
ANCFGGGGNRPQH	TRBV12-3/TRBV12-4	TRBJ1-5	NA
SATTGGGRQETQY	TRBV20-1	TRBJ2-5	TRBD1
SASSTGVMYEQF	TRBV20-1	TRBJ2-1	TRBD1
ASSQGRGENQPQH	TRBV4-3	TRBJ1-5	NA
ASNRQGANEQF	TRBV6-2/TRBV6-3	TRBJ2-1	TRBD1
ASSSLLSLAGVTGELF	TRBV5-1	TRBJ2-2	TRBD2
ASSKGQPQH	TRBV5-1	TRBJ1-5	NA
SAPGPTYNEQF	TRBV20-1	TRBJ2-1	NA
SVRPQPYEQY	TRBV29-1	TRBJ2-7	NA
ASKQGYLEQY	TRBV2	TRBJ2-7	NA
SATGLAGVTGELF	TRBV20-1	TRBJ2-2	TRBD2
ASSFRDDEQF	TRBV12-3/TRBV12-4	TRBJ2-1	NA
ATGGRETQY	TRBV10-3	TRBJ2-5	TRBD2
ASSQAPGANTEAF	TRBV3-1	TRBJ1-1	NA